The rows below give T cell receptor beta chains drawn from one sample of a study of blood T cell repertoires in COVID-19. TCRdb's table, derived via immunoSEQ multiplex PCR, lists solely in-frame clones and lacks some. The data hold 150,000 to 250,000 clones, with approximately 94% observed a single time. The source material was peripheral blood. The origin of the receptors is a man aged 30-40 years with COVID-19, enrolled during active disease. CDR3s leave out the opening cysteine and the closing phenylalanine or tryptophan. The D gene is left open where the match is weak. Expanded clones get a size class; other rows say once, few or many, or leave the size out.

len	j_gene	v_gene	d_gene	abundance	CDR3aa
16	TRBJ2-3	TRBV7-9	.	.	ASSLVRGTYSRTDTQY
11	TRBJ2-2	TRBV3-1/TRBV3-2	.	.	ASTPTGTGELF
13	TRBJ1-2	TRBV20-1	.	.	SASAKNPTGHGYT
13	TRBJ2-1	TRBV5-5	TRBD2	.	ASIEGEAGGYEQF
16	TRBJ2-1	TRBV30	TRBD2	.	AWSVIPSGGEAGNEQF
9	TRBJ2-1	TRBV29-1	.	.	SVVFFNEQF
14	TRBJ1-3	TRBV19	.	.	ASSIPATSSGNTIY
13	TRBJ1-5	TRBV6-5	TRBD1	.	ASRDREAGNQPQH
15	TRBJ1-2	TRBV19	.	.	ASSPDRGFLIRYGYT
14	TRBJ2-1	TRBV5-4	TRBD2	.	ASSLESGGAYNEQF
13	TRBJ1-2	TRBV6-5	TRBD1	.	ASSLEGTGSYGYT
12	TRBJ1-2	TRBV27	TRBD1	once	ASSYTGGSYGYT
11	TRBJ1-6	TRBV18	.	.	ASSPEVNSPLH
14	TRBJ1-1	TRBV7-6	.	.	ASSPSRVGLNTEAF
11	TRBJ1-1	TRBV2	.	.	ASSDEVGAEAF
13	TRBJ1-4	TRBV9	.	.	ASSATGVPNEKLF
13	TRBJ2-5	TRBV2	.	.	ASRGNRVGLTVQY
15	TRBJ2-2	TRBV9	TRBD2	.	ASSVASGGQNTGELF
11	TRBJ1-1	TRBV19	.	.	ASSTQGWAEAF
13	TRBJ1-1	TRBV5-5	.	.	ASSLGTSGYTEAF
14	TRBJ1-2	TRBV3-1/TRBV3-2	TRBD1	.	ASSQDHRGRKYGYT
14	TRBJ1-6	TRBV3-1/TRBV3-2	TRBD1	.	ASSQQGGSYNSPLH
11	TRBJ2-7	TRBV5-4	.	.	ASSLDRSYEQY
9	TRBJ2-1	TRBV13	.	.	ASSLGYEQF
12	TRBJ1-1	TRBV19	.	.	ASSMGGLNTEAF
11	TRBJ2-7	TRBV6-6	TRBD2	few	ASSVAGRGEQY
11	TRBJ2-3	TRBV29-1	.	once	SVEGVFTDTQY
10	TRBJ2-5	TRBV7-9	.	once	ASRFGGETQY
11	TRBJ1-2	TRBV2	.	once	ASSEGLQDGYT
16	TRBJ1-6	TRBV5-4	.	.	ASSRRGSGREGSSPLH
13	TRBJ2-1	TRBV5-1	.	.	ASSQDSPSYNEQF
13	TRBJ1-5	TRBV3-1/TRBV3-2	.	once	ASSQAGELGQPQH
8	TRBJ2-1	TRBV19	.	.	AGEPNEQF
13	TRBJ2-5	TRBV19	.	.	ASSIDRDGQETQY
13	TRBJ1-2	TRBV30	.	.	AWSASGTNARGYT
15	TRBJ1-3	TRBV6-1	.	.	ASSEATGRRSGNTIY
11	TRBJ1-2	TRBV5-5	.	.	ASSQHRVHGYT
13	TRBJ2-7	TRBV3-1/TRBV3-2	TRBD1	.	ASSQGTGMSYEQY
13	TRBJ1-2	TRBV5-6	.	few	ASSSYRAGNYGYT
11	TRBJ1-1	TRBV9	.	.	ASSRQEYTEAF
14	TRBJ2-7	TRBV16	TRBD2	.	ASSQVLAGGWYEQY
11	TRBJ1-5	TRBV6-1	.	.	ASSELSSQPQH